The 25 T cell receptor beta chains listed next were all sequenced from one sample in a study of tumor-infiltrating lymphocytes in primary liver carcinoma (dated by TCRdb to the late 2010s). Blood RNA was extracted from unsorted whole blood using TRIzol reagent, and germline DNA was obtained with the DNeasy Blood & Tissue kit. Instrument on record: Illumina HiSeq 2500. Using a constant-region primer and ProtoScript II reverse transcriptase, TCRbeta-specific cDNA was reverse-transcribed from roughly 500 ng total RNA. The TCRbeta libraries were prepared through three rounds of nested multiplex PCR following a slightly modified ARM-PCR procedure. The first two PCR rounds used multiplex TRBV1-TRBV30 forward primers with a Cbeta reverse primer, each for 10 cycles. TCRdb trimmed the raw reads at Q25, called clones with MiXCR and kept productive beta chains. Rows are combined by CDR3 protein, so each entry shows the most common genes and DNA. A total of roughly 180,000 distinct CDR3 sequences appear in this sample, less than 65% of them only once. Around 68% of the sample lies in the top ten.

Sequenced: peripheral blood. These receptors were obtained from a man in his forties with primary liver carcinoma and hepatitis B virus infection.

As for this clonotype: An end of the junction differs from the germline gene, which may be a read error. CDR3 nucleotides: TGCGCCAGCAGCTTAGACGGACTAGCGGGAGGTGTAGATAAGCAGTATTTT. This sequence encodes CASSLDGLAGGVDKQYF. The chain joins TRBV11-2 to TRBJ2-3; 14 bases match TRBD2. Germline V gene lookup returns CDR1 SGHAT and CDR2 FQNNGV. The CDR3 runs to 17 residues.

The genes are TRBV11-2 and TRBJ2-7; a possible D gene is TRBD1 (6 bases). Germline V gene sequence: CDR1 SGHAT, CDR2 FQNNGV. CDR3 length: 13 amino acids. Trimming took 6 bases from V and 9 from J, leaving 18 bases between them. The CDR3 bases are TGTGCCAGCAGTTTACAGGGACATCGCGTGCAGTACTTC. As protein: CASSLQGHRVQYF.

This clonotype was seen a few times. The V and J genes are TRBV6-5 and TRBJ2-3; D may be TRBD2 (6 bases). In germline, CDR1 is MNHEY, CDR2 SVGAGI. Trimming pared 0 bases from V and 5 bases from J, leaving 9 bases between. The CDR3 totals 14 residues. The CDR3 reads CASSYSTGGDTQYF. In DNA form, the CDR3 reads TGTGCCAGCAGTTACTCGACCGGGGGAGATACGCAGTATTTT.

About this clonotype itself: One end of the junction varies from germline; a read error may be responsible. The rearrangement uses TRBV5-4 and TRBJ1-1, with D possibly matching TRBD1 (5 bases). Germline values: CDR1 SGHNT, CDR2 YYREEE (reference sequence). This CDR3 region has 16 residues. CDR3 loop: CASCLGGRSANTEAFF. The DNA for the CDR3 is TGTGCCAGCTGCTTGGGGGGACGTAGCGCGAACACTGAAGCTTTCTTT.

This clonotype was counted only a few times. The chain couples TRBV6-2 or TRBV6-3 to TRBJ1-5; TRBD1 matches at 10 bases. With V trimmed by 5 bases and J by 2 bases, 6 bases remained unmatched. This CDR3 region has 16 residues. Germline CDR1 is MNHEY and CDR2 is SVGEGT. This CDR3 reads CASSKGDRGGNQPQHF. CDR3 in DNA: TGTGCCAGCAGTAAGGGGGACAGGGGTGGCAATCAGCCCCAGCATTTT.

The CDR3 nucleotides read TGTGCCAGCAGTTACTTCGCGGGAGGGACTTGGGAGCAGTACTTC. It translates to CASSYFAGGTWEQYF. The genes are TRBV6-5 and TRBJ2-7, with TRBD2 matching 9 bases. Germline CDR1 MNHEY, CDR2 SVGAGI. Trimming at V came to 1 base and at J to 7 bases, leaving 8 bases not matched to a gene. CDR3 length: 15 amino acids.

Here the CDR3 DNA reads TGTGCCAGCAGGGGGACAGGGCAGCGAGAGACCCAGTACTTC. Protein product: CASRGTGQRETQYF. The chain recombines TRBV12-3 or TRBV12-4 with TRBJ2-5, with TRBD1 matching over 9 bases. The J segment lost 4 bases and the V segment lost 6 bases, leaving 6 bases of the junction unmatched. The CDR3 extends over 14 amino acids.

The chain recombines TRBV6-2 or TRBV6-3 with TRBJ2-1, with TRBD1 as a possible D gene (6 bases). The CDR3 length is 14 residues. Trimming stripped 6 bases from V and 3 bases from J, with 12 bases between. Germline V gene lookup returns CDR1 MNHEY and CDR2 SVGEGT. The CDR3 coding sequence is TGTGCCAGCAGCTCCGGGACAAACTACAATGAGCAGTTCTTC. Translated: CASSSGTNYNEQFF.

This rearrangement joins TRBV5-4 to TRBJ2-7, with TRBD1 identical over 7 bases. J lost 5 bases, V lost 4 bases, and 3 bases had no gene match. The CDR3 length is 12 residues. Germline lookup yields CDR1 SGHNT and CDR2 YYREEE (reference sequence). The CDR3 nucleotides are TGTGCCAGCAGCACCGACAGGGACGAGCAGTACTTC. Translation gives CASSTDRDEQYF.

This clonotype appeared a few times. The chain is built from TRBV6-5 and TRBJ2-1, with TRBD1 matching 11 bases. The CDR3 sequence is 14 residues long. Germline CDR1 and CDR2: MNHEY and SVGAGI. The J segment lost 7 bases and the V segment lost 6 bases, leaving 5 bases of the junction unmatched. CDR3: CASSPGQGANEQFF. The CDR3 DNA is TGTGCCAGCAGCCCCGGACAGGGGGCGAATGAGCAGTTCTTC.

This chain joins TRBV10-3 and TRBJ1-5; no definite D call. This CDR3 has 14 residues. Trimming cost V 0 bases and J 3 bases, with 6 bases left between them. Germline V gene data show CDR1 as ENHRY and CDR2 as SYGVKD. CDR3 amino acids: CAISESGLNQPQHF. The CDR3 bases are TGTGCCATCAGTGAGTCCGGTCTCAATCAGCCCCAGCATTTT.

In this sample, this clonotype turned up a few times. The chain employs TRBV28 and TRBJ1-5; the D is unclear. Trimming cost V 2 bases and J 0 bases, with 8 bases left between them. The CDR3 consists of 15 residues. Per the germline V gene, CDR1 is MDHEN and CDR2 is SYDVKM. Written as DNA, the CDR3 is TGTGCCAGCAGTTTAGTTAAGGGTAGCAATCAGCCCCAGCATTTT. It is translated as CASSLVKGSNQPQHF.

This chain connects TRBV6-1 to TRBJ2-3, with 11 bases aligning to TRBD2. Germline loops: CDR1 MNHNS, CDR2 SASEGT. V dropped 6 bases and J dropped 2; count of bases not matched to a gene: 4. CDR3 size: 15 residues. Here the CDR3 DNA reads TGTGCCAGCAGACTACTAGCGGGAGTCACAGATACGCAGTATTTT. This translates into CASRLLAGVTDTQYF.

About this clonotype itself: This may arise from a read error, as a much more abundant clone is one base away. This chain joins TRBV6-5 and TRBJ2-1, with 7 bases that match TRBD1. V lost 0 bases to trimming and J lost 7 bases; unmatched junction nucleotides: 9. The CDR3 runs to 16 residues. Germline V gives CDR1 MNHEY, CDR2 SVGAGI. As DNA, the CDR3 is TGTGCCAGCAGTTACTCGAAGGGGGCTTCAGGTAATGAGCAGTTCTTC. Encoded protein: CASSYSKGASGNEQFF.

In its sample, this clonotype was seen a few times. Since a much larger clone is just one base distant, this may be a read error. V gene TRBV29-1 combines with J gene TRBJ2-7, with D possibly matching TRBD2 (6 bases). V was pared by 6 bases and J by 0 bases, with 9 bases between. Per germline, CDR1 SQVTM and CDR2 ANQGSEA. This CDR3 region has 12 residues. DNA for the CDR3: TGCAGCGTCTTGACTAGCTCCTACGAGCAGTACTTC. Residues: CSVLTSSYEQYF.

About this clonotype itself: It may be a read error: a sequence one base away is much more abundant. The CDR3 loop is CTITLGQGQAGYTF. The CDR3 DNA follows: TGTACCATCACCCTAGGACAGGGACAGGCTGGCTACACCTTC. The chain couples TRBV10-3 to TRBJ1-2; 8 positions agree with TRBD1. CDR3 size: 14 residues. Germline V gives CDR1 ENHRY, CDR2 SYGVKD.

V and J are TRBV6-5 and TRBJ1-4, with unresolved D. V dropped 6 bases and J dropped 4 bases, with 15 bases sitting between them. Germline values: CDR1 MNHEY, CDR2 SVGAGI. CDR3 length: 15 amino acids. The CDR3 spells CASSRREWGNEKLFF. CDR3 DNA sequence: TGTGCCAGCAGCCGCCGGGAGTGGGGTAATGAAAAACTGTTTTTT.

A word on this clonotype: A much larger clone is a single base away; this may be a read error. The genes are TRBV11-2 and TRBJ2-2; tentative D call: TRBD1 (7 bases). CDR1 and CDR2 (germline): SGHAT, FQNNGV. Trimming removed 6 bases from V and 5 bases from J, with 16 bases in between. The CDR3 has 15 amino acids. The CDR3 loop reads CASRKVQGGTGELFF. CDR3 nucleotides: TGTGCCAGCAGGAAAGTTCAGGGGGGAACCGGGGAGCTGTTTTTT.

This clonotype was picked up many times. This chain links TRBV11-2 with TRBJ2-1; 8 bases align to TRBD2. The junction had 7 bases not matched to a gene; V was cut back by 0 bases and J by 6 bases. The CDR3 covers 16 residues. The germline CDR1 and CDR2 sequences are SGHAT and FQNNGV. CDR3 sequence: CASSLDPPGGPNEQFF. CDR3 DNA: TGTGCCAGCAGCTTAGATCCCCCGGGAGGGCCCAATGAGCAGTTCTTC.

The chain links TRBV30 to TRBJ2-1, with a possible D match to TRBD1 (6 bases). The germline V gene encodes CDR1 GTSNPN and CDR2 SVGIG (reference sequence). The V and J ends lost 2 bases and 4 bases respectively, with 21 bases between them. CDR3 length: 17 residues. CDR3 amino acids: CAWSPSRDIILYNEQFF. The CDR3 region has the DNA TGTGCCTGGAGTCCCTCCCGGGACATAATATTGTACAATGAGCAGTTCTTC.

V is TRBV6-6 and J is TRBJ2-3, with unresolved D. Trimming removed 5 bases from V and 6 bases from J, with 9 bases in between. The CDR3 is 12 residues long. The germline V gene has CDR1 MNHNY and CDR2 SVGAGI (reference sequence). The CDR3 here is CASSQIKDTQYF. Written as DNA, the CDR3 is TGTGCCAGCAGTCAGATTAAGGATACGCAGTATTTT.

V is TRBV7-9 and J is TRBJ1-4; 8 bases fit TRBD1. CDR1 and CDR2 (germline): SEHNR, FQNEAQ (reference sequence). The CDR3 loop spans 12 amino acids. V lost 6 bases, J lost 8 bases, and 2 bases stayed unmatched. The CDR3 DNA follows: TGTGCCAGCAGACAGGGGGAGGAAAAACTGTTTTTT. This gives the protein CASRQGEEKLFF.

The V call is TRBV7-3, the J call TRBJ1-5; D is unresolved. The germline V and J ends were trimmed by 3 bases and 5 bases, with 8 bases remaining between them. The CDR3 spans 13 residues. Looked up from germline, CDR1 is SGHTA and CDR2 is FQGTGA. This CDR3 is CASSFGVDQPQHF. DNA for the CDR3: TGTGCCAGCAGCTTCGGAGTTGATCAGCCCCAGCATTTT.

The V and J genes are TRBV7-8 and TRBJ1-5; D not certain. The V end was cut by 2 bases, the J end by 6 bases, with 8 bases between. CDR1 SGHVS and CDR2 FQNEAQ come from the germline V gene. This CDR3 region has 13 residues. CDR3 protein: CASSLTPLQPQHF. In DNA, the CDR3 is TGTGCCAGCAGCTTAACTCCTCTTCAGCCCCAGCATTTT.

For this clonotype: A much larger clonotype is one base distant, so this may be a read error. The V call is TRBV4-1, the J call TRBJ2-1; TRBD2 matches 8 bases. This CDR3 spans 15 amino acids. In germline, CDR1 is MGHRA, CDR2 YSYEKL. The CDR3 region has the DNA TGCGCCAGCAGCCCTGGGGCGGCGGGAGGTGATGAGCTGTTCTTC. Translated: CASSPGAAGGDELFF.